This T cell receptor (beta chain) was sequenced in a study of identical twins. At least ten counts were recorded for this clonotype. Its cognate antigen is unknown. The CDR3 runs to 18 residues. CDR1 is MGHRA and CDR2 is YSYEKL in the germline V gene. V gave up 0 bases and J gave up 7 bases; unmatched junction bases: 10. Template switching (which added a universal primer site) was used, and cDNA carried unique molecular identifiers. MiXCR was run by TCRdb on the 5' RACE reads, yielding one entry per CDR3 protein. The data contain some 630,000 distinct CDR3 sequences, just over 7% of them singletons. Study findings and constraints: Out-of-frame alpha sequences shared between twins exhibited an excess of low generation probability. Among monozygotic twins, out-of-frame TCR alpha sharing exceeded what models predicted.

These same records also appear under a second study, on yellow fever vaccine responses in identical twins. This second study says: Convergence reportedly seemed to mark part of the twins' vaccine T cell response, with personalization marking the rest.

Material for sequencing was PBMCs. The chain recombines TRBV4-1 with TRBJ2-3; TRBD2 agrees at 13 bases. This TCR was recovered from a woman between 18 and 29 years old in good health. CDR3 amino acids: CASSQDGGTSGIMYTQYF. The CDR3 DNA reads TGCGCCAGCAGCCAAGACGGGGGGACTAGCGGGATTATGTATACGCAGTATTTT.